This T cell receptor beta chain is from a study of CD8+ T cells in alopecia areata. Study-level findings and limits: Affected lesional scalp, above all in alopecia totalis/universalis, was more clonal than normal scalp. The study found TCR sharing across patients less clear than in mice, possibly for HLA reasons.

PBMCs, the starting material, were the source of sorted CD4+ and CD8+ T cells. This clone has a handful of counts. The antigen remains undetermined. This CDR3 has 14 amino acids. The V and J ends lost 5 bases and 7 bases, in that order; junction bases with no gene match: 8. Per germline, CDR1 SQVTM and CDR2 ANQGSEA. Sequencing relied on a cDNA template that was reverse transcribed from extracted RNA. Assay used: immunoSEQ multiplex PCR; TCRdb lists only in-frame clones, some missing. The sample lists 120,000 or so clones, around 48% occurring once. The gene calls are TRBV29-1 and TRBJ2-1; 10 nucleotides agree with TRBD2. This clonotype originated in a human donor with alopecia areata. Sequenced: NKG2D-low CD8+ T cells sorted from blood. The DNA for the CDR3 is TGCAGCGTTCTGAGCGGGAGGGCCGAAAATGAGCAGTTCTTC. Amino acids: CSVLSGRAENEQFF.